These 25 T cell receptor beta chains originate from one sample sequenced in a study of human T cells and chemical hapten exposure. Indicated time point: patch test 2, 6 weeks after DPC sensitization. Sample treatment: therapeutic diphenylcyclopropenone sensitization with weekly scalp DPC. TCRdb ran MiXCR on the RACE reads and lists one entry per CDR3 protein. Counted here are a few hundred thousand distinct CDR3 sequences, over 6% occurring once; the ten biggest clones make up over 5.5%. The sequenced sample was whole blood, obtained in connection with sensitization to the hapten diphenylcyclopropenone (DPC). These receptors all stem from a young woman with alopecia areata. Some clones in this sample may be carry-over from other donors' samples.

This clonotype has ten or more counts. The chain links TRBV7-3 to TRBJ1-1, with TRBD1 matching over 7 bases. The CDR3 sequence is 14 residues long. J was trimmed by 1 base and V by 3 bases; bases with no gene match: 2. Germline V gene sequence: CDR1 SGHTA, CDR2 FQGTGA. The CDR3 reads CASSFTGENTEAFF. DNA of the CDR3: TGTGCCAGCAGCTTCACAGGGGAGAACACTGAAGCTTTCTTT.

This clonotype was recorded many times. This chain joins TRBV12-3 or TRBV12-4 and TRBJ1-5; D is uncertain. Trimming shortened V by 5 bases and J by 1 base, and 12 bases separated the two germline ends. This CDR3 comprises 15 residues. CDR3 residues: CASSVTVGSNQPQHF. CDR3 bases: TGTGCCAGCAGTGTTACAGTGGGGAGCAATCAGCCCCAGCATTTT.

The chain links TRBV3-1 to TRBJ1-2, with D possibly matching TRBD1 (5 bases). Trimming took 4 bases from V and 6 from J, leaving 18 bases between them. The germline gives CDR1 LGHDT, CDR2 YNNKEL (reference sequence). The CDR3 sequence is 15 residues long. CDR3 nucleotide sequence: TGTGCCAGCAGCCCGCCGGGACTCAACCGTCATGGCTACACCTTC. Its translation: CASSPPGLNRHGYTF.

This clonotype was recorded only once. Just one base apart from a much larger clone, this may be a read error. This chain uses TRBV11-2 with TRBJ1-2, with D hard to call. CDR3 size: 15 residues. Germline V gene sequence: CDR1 SGHAT, CDR2 FQNNGV. The CDR3 DNA reads as TGTGCCAGCAGCTTACTGGGCTTAGCTAACTTTGGCTACACCTTC. This codes for CASSLLGLANFGYTF.

In its sample, this clonotype was seen a few times. The genes are TRBV18 and TRBJ2-3; no clear D. The V gene's germline CDR1 is KGHSH and CDR2 LQKENI. The CDR3 contains 14 residues. With 1 base removed from V and 5 bases from J, the gap between germline ends came to 10 bases. CDR3 protein: CASSPLQLEDTQYF. The CDR3 region has the DNA TGTGCCAGCTCACCACTGCAGCTGGAAGATACGCAGTATTTT.

At least ten counts were recorded for this clonotype. J is TRBJ2-2 and V is TRBV20-1; weak D call: TRBD1 (5 bases). CDR3 length: 15 residues. In germline, CDR1 is DFQATT, CDR2 SNEGSKA (reference sequence). The V and J ends lost 6 bases and 0 bases respectively, with 14 bases between them. The CDR3 loop reads CSALGPIPNTGELFF. CDR3 sequence (DNA): TGCAGTGCCCTGGGGCCTATACCGAACACCGGGGAGCTGTTTTTT.

This clonotype appeared a few times. The V gene is TRBV3-1, the J gene TRBJ1-5; D possibly corresponds to TRBD1 (6 bases). Between the trimmed V and J ends, which lost 3 bases and 6 bases, there was a span of 12 bases. CDR3 size: 14 residues. Germline V gives CDR1 LGHDT, CDR2 YNNKEL (reference sequence). DNA for the CDR3: TGTGCCAGCAGCCAGACAGGAGGACCTCAGCCCCAGCATTTT. Protein sequence: CASSQTGGPQPQHF. Using reference TRBV3-1 and TRBJ1-5 for the parts outside the CDR3, the full variable domain is DTAVSQTPKYLVTQMGNDKSIKCEQNLGHDTMYWYKQDSKKFLKIMFSYNNKELIINETVPNRFSPKSPDKAHLNLHINSLELGDSAVYFCASSQTGGPQPQHFGDGTRLSIL.

This clonotype was seen a handful of times. The chain is built from TRBV6-5 and TRBJ2-5; TRBD1 aligns across 8 bases. The CDR3 spans 14 residues. The junction had 5 bases not matched to a gene; V was cut back by 5 bases and J by 3 bases. Germline V gives CDR1 MNHEY, CDR2 SVGAGI. The CDR3 sequence is CASSPPDREETQYF. The CDR3 DNA sequence: TGTGCCAGCAGTCCGCCGGACAGGGAAGAGACCCAGTACTTC.

This clonotype was picked up many times. The chain recombines TRBV4-1 with TRBJ1-1; D unclear. Trimming cost V 5 bases and J 7 bases, with 14 bases left between them. Germline loops: CDR1 MGHRA, CDR2 YSYEKL. The CDR3 is 13 residues long. CDR3 nucleotides: TGCGCCAGCAGCATGGGAGGGCGGGTTGAAGCTTTCTTT. Translated: CASSMGGRVEAFF.

Ten or more counts support this clonotype. The V and J genes are TRBV12-3 or TRBV12-4 and TRBJ2-7, with D tentatively TRBD2 (6 bases). CDR3 size: 12 residues. The V and J ends lost 8 bases and 3 bases respectively, with 11 bases between them. Here the CDR3 DNA reads TGTGCCAGCCGGGGACTCAGCTACGAGCAGTACTTC. It specifies CASRGLSYEQYF.

This clonotype has ten or more counts. The chain uses TRBV4-2 and TRBJ2-7, with 8 positions matching TRBD1. The CDR3 runs to 14 residues. With V trimmed by 5 bases and J by 4 bases, 7 bases remained unmatched. Germline CDR1 and CDR2: LGHNA and YNFKEQ. The CDR3 loop is CASSMDRASYEQYF. The CDR3 DNA is TGTGCCAGCAGCATGGACAGGGCATCTTACGAGCAGTACTTC.

The chain employs TRBV28 and TRBJ2-3; a possible D gene is TRBD2 (7 bases). The CDR3 covers 15 residues. CDR1 and CDR2 from the germline V gene are MDHEN and SYDVKM. Trimming removed 5 bases at V and 5 bases at J, with 17 bases between. This CDR3 is CASSLVGGRGDTQYF. In nucleotides, the CDR3 is TGTGCCAGCAGTCTAGTGGGGGGGCGTGGAGATACGCAGTATTTT.

This clonotype came up a few times. The rearrangement uses TRBV20-1 and TRBJ1-1; D not resolved. V was shortened by 3 bases and J by 1 base, with 6 bases between the two germline ends. Germline CDR1 is DFQATT and CDR2 is SNEGSKA (reference sequence). CDR3 size: 12 residues. CDR3 DNA: TGCAGTGCTAGTCGGAGGAACACTGAAGCTTTCTTT. It is translated as CSASRRNTEAFF.

The J gene is TRBJ2-2, the V gene TRBV27; unclear D gene. CDR3 length: 14 residues. The V end was cut by 1 base, the J end by 1 base, with 4 bases between. Germline V gives CDR1 MNHEY, CDR2 SMNVEV (reference sequence). The CDR3: CASSLFVNTGELFF. In nucleotides, the CDR3 is TGTGCCAGCAGTTTATTTGTGAACACCGGGGAGCTGTTTTTT.

There are a few counts of this clonotype. J is TRBJ1-2 and V is TRBV7-2; the D gene is possibly TRBD1 (6 bases). This CDR3 has 14 amino acids. The V gene's germline CDR1 is SGHTA and CDR2 FQGNSA. Trimming removed 2 bases at V and 6 bases at J, with 13 bases between. The CDR3 is CASSLYMTGHGYTF. The CDR3 bases are TGTGCCAGCAGCTTATACATGACAGGCCATGGCTACACCTTC.

This clonotype was found a few times. This chain uses TRBV2 with TRBJ1-6; D remains ambiguous. This CDR3 region has 15 residues. Germline V gives CDR1 SNHLY, CDR2 FYNNEI. Trimming pared 3 bases from V and 10 bases from J, leaving 16 bases between. As DNA, the CDR3 is TGTGCCAGCAGTGAGGGAGTCCTCGGGATGTCACCCCTCCACTTT. This translates into CASSEGVLGMSPLHF.

This clonotype was picked up a small number of times. The V gene is TRBV5-5, the J gene TRBJ1-1, with 7 nucleotides matching TRBD1. CDR1 is SGHKS, CDR2 YYEKEE, per germline (reference sequence). The CDR3 has 13 residues. The V gene end was trimmed by 1 base and the J gene end by 11 bases; junction bases not matched to a gene: 8. The CDR3 protein is CASSLWQGVRAFF. The CDR3 DNA sequence: TGTGCCAGCAGCTTGTGGCAGGGGGTTAGGGCTTTCTTT.

This clonotype was counted at least ten times. The chain couples TRBV4-3 to TRBJ1-3; 8 bases fit TRBD1. The CDR3 has 18 amino acids. Germline V gene lookup returns CDR1 LGHNA and CDR2 YSLEER. V trimming: 0 bases; J trimming: 3 bases; junction bases outside the gene matches: 10. The CDR3 reads CASSQDPTGAFIGNTIYF. The CDR3 nucleotides are TGCGCCAGCAGCCAAGACCCGACAGGGGCATTTATTGGAAACACCATATATTTT.

This clonotype was detected ten times or more. The chain couples TRBV4-3 to TRBJ1-6, with D possibly being TRBD1 (5 bases). Germline CDR1 and CDR2: LGHNA and YSLEER. The CDR3 spans 15 residues. Trimming removed 5 bases from V and 5 bases from J, with 13 bases in between. The CDR3 sequence: CASSVLGDDNSPLHF. The DNA of the CDR3 is TGCGCCAGCAGCGTCTTGGGGGATGATAATTCACCCCTCCACTTT.

This clonotype occurred a few times. The chain combines TRBV2 with TRBJ2-3; D call uncertain. The CDR3 spans 13 residues. The germline V gene has CDR1 SNHLY and CDR2 FYNNEI. Trimming took 9 bases from V and 5 from J, leaving 15 bases between them. The CDR3 loop is CASVLQFRDTQYF. CDR3 in DNA: TGTGCCAGTGTCCTTCAATTTCGAGATACGCAGTATTTT.

This clonotype was counted at least ten times. This chain joins TRBV27 and TRBJ1-1; 7 nucleotides line up with TRBD1. V shed 6 bases and J 2 bases; nucleotides not matched to a gene: 3. Per germline, CDR1 MNHEY and CDR2 SMNVEV (reference sequence). CDR3 size: 13 residues. The CDR3 sequence: CASSNRGNTEAFF. DNA of the CDR3: TGTGCCAGCAGCAACAGGGGAAACACTGAAGCTTTCTTT.

This clonotype was counted ten times or more. The chain carries TRBV6-1 and TRBJ1-4, with a possible D match to TRBD1 (6 bases). The CDR3 length is 16 residues. CDR1 MNHNS and CDR2 SASEGT come from the germline V gene. Between the trimmed V and J ends, which lost 6 bases and 8 bases, there was a span of 22 bases. The CDR3, as DNA: TGTGCCAGCAGATCGACGAGGACAGCTGAAAGGGAAAAACTGTTTTTT. It specifies CASRSTRTAEREKLFF.

This chain joins TRBV12-5 and TRBJ1-1; D perhaps matches TRBD1 (5 bases). Germline V CDR1 and CDR2: LGHNT, FRNRAP. CDR3 length equals 15 residues. Trimming pared 5 bases from V and 1 base from J, leaving 14 bases between. CDR3 sequence: CASGPDPGQNTEAFF. CDR3 DNA sequence: TGTGCTAGTGGTCCGGATCCCGGACAGAACACTGAAGCTTTCTTT.

This clonotype was seen repeatedly, ten times or more. The rearrangement uses TRBV6-1 and TRBJ2-3, with 12 bases aligning to TRBD2. There are 15 residues in the CDR3. The V and J ends lost 6 bases and 6 bases, in that order; junction bases with no gene match: 7. The V gene's germline CDR1 is MNHNS and CDR2 SASEGT. In DNA, the CDR3 is TGTGCCAGCAGCTGGACTAGCGGGGCGTGGGATACGCAGTATTTT. It is translated as CASSWTSGAWDTQYF.

The rearrangement uses TRBV10-3 and TRBJ1-1, with TRBD1 as a possible D gene (5 bases). Trimming stripped 1 base from V and 4 bases from J, with 13 bases between. There are 15 residues in the CDR3. Per germline, CDR1 ENHRY and CDR2 SYGVKD. In DNA, the CDR3 is TGTGCCATCAGTGAGTACTTTCAGGGTGGCACTGAAGCTTTCTTT. This encodes CAISEYFQGGTEAFF.